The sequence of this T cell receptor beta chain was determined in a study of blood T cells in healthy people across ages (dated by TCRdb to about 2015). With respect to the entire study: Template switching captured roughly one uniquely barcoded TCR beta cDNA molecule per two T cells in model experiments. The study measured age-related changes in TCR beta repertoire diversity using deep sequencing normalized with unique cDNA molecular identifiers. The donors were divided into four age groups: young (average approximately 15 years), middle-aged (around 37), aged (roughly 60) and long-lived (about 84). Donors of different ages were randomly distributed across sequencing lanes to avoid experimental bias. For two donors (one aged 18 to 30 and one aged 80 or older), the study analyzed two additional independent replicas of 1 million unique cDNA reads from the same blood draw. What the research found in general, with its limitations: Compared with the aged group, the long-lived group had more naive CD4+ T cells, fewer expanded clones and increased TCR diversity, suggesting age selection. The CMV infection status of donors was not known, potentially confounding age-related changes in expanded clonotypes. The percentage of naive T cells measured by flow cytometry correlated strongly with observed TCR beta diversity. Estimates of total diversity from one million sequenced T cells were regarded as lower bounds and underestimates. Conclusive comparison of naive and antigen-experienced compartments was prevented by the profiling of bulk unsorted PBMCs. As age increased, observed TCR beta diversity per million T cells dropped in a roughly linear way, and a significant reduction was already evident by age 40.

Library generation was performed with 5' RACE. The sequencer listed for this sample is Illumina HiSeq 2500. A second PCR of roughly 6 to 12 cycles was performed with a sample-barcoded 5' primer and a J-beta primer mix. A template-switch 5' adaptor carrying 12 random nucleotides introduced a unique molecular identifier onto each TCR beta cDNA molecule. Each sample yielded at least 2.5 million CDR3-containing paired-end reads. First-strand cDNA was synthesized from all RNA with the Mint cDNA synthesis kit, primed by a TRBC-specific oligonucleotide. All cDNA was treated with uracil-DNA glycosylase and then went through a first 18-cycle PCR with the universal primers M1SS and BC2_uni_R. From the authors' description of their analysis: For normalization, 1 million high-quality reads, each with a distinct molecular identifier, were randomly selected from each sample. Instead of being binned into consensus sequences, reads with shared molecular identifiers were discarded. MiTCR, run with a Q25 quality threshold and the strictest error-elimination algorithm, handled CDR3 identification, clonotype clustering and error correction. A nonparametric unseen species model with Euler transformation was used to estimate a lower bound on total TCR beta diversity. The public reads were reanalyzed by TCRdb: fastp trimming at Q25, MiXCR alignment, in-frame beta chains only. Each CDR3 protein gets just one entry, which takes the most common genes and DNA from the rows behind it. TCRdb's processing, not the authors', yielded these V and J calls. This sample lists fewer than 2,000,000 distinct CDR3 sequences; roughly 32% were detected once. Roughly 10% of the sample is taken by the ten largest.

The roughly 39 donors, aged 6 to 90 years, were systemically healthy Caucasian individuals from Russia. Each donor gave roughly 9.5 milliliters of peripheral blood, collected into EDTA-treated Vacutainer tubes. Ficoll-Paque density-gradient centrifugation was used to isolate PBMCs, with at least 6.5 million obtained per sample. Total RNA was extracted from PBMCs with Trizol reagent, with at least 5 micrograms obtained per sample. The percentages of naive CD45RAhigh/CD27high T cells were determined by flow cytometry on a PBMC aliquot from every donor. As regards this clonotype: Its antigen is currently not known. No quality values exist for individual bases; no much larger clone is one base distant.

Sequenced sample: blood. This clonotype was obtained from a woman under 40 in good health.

The CDR3 has the sequence CASSPLLGPEYEQYF. The bases read TGTGCCAGCTCACCTCTTCTAGGCCCTGAATACGAGCAGTACTTC. The sequence is built from TRBV18 and TRBJ2-7, with the D gene too uncertain to name. V is clipped by 3 bases and J by 4 bases, and the sequence between their germline boundaries is 16 bases long. Sequences KGHSH (CDR1) and LQKENI (CDR2) are obtained from the germline V gene. Taken from cysteine to phenylalanine, the CDR3 has 15 residues. Kept here is only the CDR3 DNA, which spans 45 bases and is read in frame from base 1.